Following are 27 T cell receptor beta chains from one sample sequenced in a study of kidney transplant recipient with SARS-CoV-2 infection (dated by TCRdb to the early 2020s). This specimen's time point label, interpreted: pre-pandemic baseline sample and day 111 after first positive SARS-CoV-2 test. The listed sequencing device is Illumina MiSeq. TCRdb cleaned the public reads at Q25 with fastp, built clones with MiXCR and kept in-frame beta chains. Each CDR3 protein gets just one entry, which takes the most common genes and DNA from the rows behind it. In this sample the table shows approximately 250,000 distinct CDR3 sequences, around 30% of which occur a single time. The ten largest clonotypes hold around 6.8% of the sample. The sample consisted of a blood sample, taken at baseline and on day 111 from a kidney transplant recipient. The receptors were sampled from a male patient younger than 45 who had COVID-19 and was a kidney transplant recipient. The graft donor may be the source of some T cells after a transplant.

Many counts were recorded for this clonotype. The chain couples TRBV23-1 to TRBJ1-2, with D hard to call. TRBV23-1 qualifies as an ORF whose function is uncertain. The CDR3 extends over 17 amino acids. V gave up 5 bases and J gave up 4 bases, with 23 bases separating them. In DNA, the CDR3 is TGCGCCAGCAGTTATATTACGCTACGCAGAAAGACCTATGGCTACACCTTC. This gives the protein CASSYITLRRKTYGYTF.

This clonotype was counted ten times or more. The chain carries TRBV6-9 and TRBJ1-2; D is unresolved. The V gene's germline CDR1 is MNHGY and CDR2 SVAAGI. Trimming removed 5 bases from V and 4 bases from J, with 23 bases in between. The CDR3 spans 17 residues. CDR3 DNA sequence: TGTGCCAGCAGTGATATGACGCCTTACGGAAAGACCTATGGCTACACCTTC. Amino acids: CASSDMTPYGKTYGYTF.

This clonotype was seen only a few times. Just one base apart from a much larger clone, this may be a read error. The chain joins TRBV3-1 to TRBJ1-1, with D unresolved. V lost 5 bases and J 4 bases, leaving 23 bases between the germline ends. The V gene's germline CDR1 is LGHDT and CDR2 YNNKEL (reference sequence). The CDR3 has 17 residues. The CDR3, as DNA: TGTGCCAGCAGCTTGGTTGATCCCATTTCAATTCGCACTGAAGCTTTCTTT. Its translation: CASSLVDPISIRTEAFF.

Comments on this clonotype: A much larger clone differs from this one at a single base, so this may be a read error. This chain links TRBV9 with TRBJ1-2; tentative D call: TRBD1 (5 bases). The V and J ends lost 0 bases and 7 bases respectively, with 19 bases between them. The CDR3 has 16 amino acids. In germline, CDR1 is SGDLS, CDR2 YYNGEE. CDR3 in amino acids: CASSVGPRVSRGGYTF. The CDR3, as DNA: TGTGCCAGCAGCGTAGGTCCCCGGGTGTCAAGGGGTGGCTACACCTTC. The full variable domain, with the rest looked up from reference TRBV9 and TRBJ1-2, is DSGVTQTPKHLITATGQRVTLRCSPRSGDLSVYWYQQSLDQGLQFLIQYYNGEERAKGNILERFSAQQFPDLHSELNLSSLELGDSALYFCASSVGPRVSRGGYTFGSGTRLTVV.

Details on this clonotype: Being one base from a much bigger clone, this may be a read error. This likely comes from a read error, as the CDR3 has no conserved phenylalanine or tryptophan at its end. The chain recombines TRBV27 with TRBJ1-1; no reliable D call. V gave up 1 base and J gave up 2 bases, with 11 bases separating them. This CDR3 region has 15 residues. Germline CDR1 reads MNHEY; CDR2 reads SMNVEV (reference sequence). The CDR3 sequence is CASSLLGQDNTEAFL. The CDR3 DNA follows: TGTGCCAGCAGTTTATTGGGTCAGGACAACACTGAAGCTTTCCTT.

This clonotype was counted at least ten times. This chain links TRBV19 with TRBJ1-1, with D possibly matching TRBD1 (5 bases). CDR1 and CDR2 from the germline V gene are LNHDA and SQIVND (reference sequence). CDR3 length: 15 residues. V was cut by 5 bases and J by 7 bases, with 20 bases left in between. The CDR3 here is CASSSGPTKGSEAFF. As DNA, the CDR3 is TGTGCCAGTAGTTCTGGACCCACAAAGGGGAGTGAAGCTTTCTTT. Full variable domain (outside the CDR3, taken from reference TRBV19 and TRBJ1-1): DGGITQSPKYLFRKEGQNVTLSCEQNLNHDAMYWYRQDPGQGLRLIYYSQIVNDFQKGDIAEGYSVSREKKESFPLTVTSAQKNPTAFYLCASSSGPTKGSEAFFGQGTRLTVV.

The sample holds many counts of this clonotype. This chain uses TRBV11-2 with TRBJ1-2; TRBD1 might be the D (6 bases). V lost 4 bases to trimming and J lost 3 bases, with 15 bases between them. Germline CDR1 SGHAT, CDR2 FQNNGV. This CDR3 contains 15 residues. CDR3 bases: TGTGCCAGCAGCTCATACGCGGGGGGCTACTATGGCTACACCTTC. Translation gives CASSSYAGGYYGYTF.

This clonotype has at least ten counts. The chain uses TRBV5-1 and TRBJ1-2; unclear D gene. Germline V lookup: CDR1 SGHRS, CDR2 YFSETQ. This CDR3 is 16 amino acids long. V lost 6 bases and J lost 4, with 22 bases in between. The CDR3 sequence: CASKKLSVRKTYGYTF. CDR3 nucleotides: TGCGCCAGCAAAAAACTATCGGTTCGAAAGACCTATGGCTACACCTTC. The full variable domain, with the rest looked up from reference TRBV5-1 and TRBJ1-2, is KAGVTQTPRYLIKTRGQQVTLSCSPISGHRSVSWYQQTPGQGLQFLFEYFSETQRNKGNFPGRFSGRQFSNSRSEMNVSTLELGDSALYLCASKKLSVRKTYGYTFGSGTRLTVV.

This clonotype was detected many times. The chain's CDR3 is CASSPTSCIGKTYGYTF. Here the CDR3 DNA reads TGTGCCAGCAGTCCGACTAGCTGCATCGGAAAGACCTATGGCTACACCTTC. V is TRBV6-2 or TRBV6-3 and J is TRBJ1-2; D is unresolved. V was pared by 5 bases and J by 4 bases, with 23 bases between. The CDR3 loop spans 17 amino acids. CDR1 and CDR2 from the germline V gene are MNHEY and SVGEGT.

This clonotype was recorded at least ten times. The chain has TRBV5-4 and TRBJ2-7, with a possible D match to TRBD2 (6 bases). Germline CDR1 SGHNT, CDR2 YYREEE (reference sequence). CDR3 length: 13 residues. The V and J ends lost 1 base and 6 bases respectively, with 11 bases between them. The CDR3 DNA reads TGTGCCAGCAGCTTGAGATCGGGGGTCGAGCAGTACTTC. Protein product: CASSLRSGVEQYF.

The table lists this clonotype with many counts. The V gene is TRBV7-9, the J gene TRBJ1-4; D possibly corresponds to TRBD1 (5 bases). The germline V gene encodes CDR1 SEHNR and CDR2 FQNEAQ (reference sequence). With 3 bases removed from V and 6 bases from J, the gap between germline ends came to 14 bases. CDR3 length equals 15 residues. The CDR3 DNA sequence: TGTGCCAGCAGCTTTGTAGGGGCGCTTCATGAAAAACTGTTTTTT. Its protein is CASSFVGALHEKLFF.

The CDR3 DNA reads as TGTGCCAGCAGTTATAAGGGGGGGAACACAGATACGCAGTATTTT. Translation gives CASSYKGGNTDTQYF. V gene TRBV6-8 combines with J gene TRBJ2-3; perhaps TRBD2 as D (7 bases). There are 15 residues in the CDR3. Trimming took 3 bases from V and 2 from J, leaving 12 bases between them. Germline V gene lookup returns CDR1 MNHGY and CDR2 SAAAGT.

Remarks on this clonotype: This may be a read error, as it is one base from a much larger clone. This chain connects TRBV30 to TRBJ2-7; 10 nucleotides align to TRBD1. CDR1 is GTSNPN and CDR2 is SVGIG in the germline V gene (reference sequence). The trim removed 3 bases at V and 6 bases at J, leaving 2 bases unmatched. This CDR3 region has 12 residues. For the CDR3, the DNA is TGTGCCTGGAGGGGGGACAGGGGCGAGCAGTACTTC. The encoded protein is CAWRGDRGEQYF.

A remark on this clonotype: A single base separates this from a much larger clone, so it may be a read error. The rearrangement joins TRBV12-5 to TRBJ1-2; tentatively, D is TRBD1 (5 bases). This CDR3 region has 17 residues. Trimming removed 3 bases at V and 4 bases at J, with 21 bases between. Germline lookup yields CDR1 LGHNT and CDR2 FRNRAP. The CDR3 is CASGFEALQGKTYGYTF. CDR3 DNA: TGTGCTAGTGGTTTCGAAGCTTTGCAGGGAAAGACCTATGGCTACACCTTC.

This clonotype was seen repeatedly, ten times or more. V usage is TRBV7-9 and J usage is TRBJ1-2; no reliable D call. Per the germline V gene, CDR1 is SEHNR and CDR2 is FQNEAQ (reference sequence). CDR3 length equals 13 residues. V was shortened by 2 bases and J by 6 bases, with 10 bases between the two germline ends. The CDR3 region is CASSLRVWDGYTF. CDR3 DNA: TGTGCCAGCAGCTTAAGAGTCTGGGATGGCTACACCTTC.

This chain connects TRBV5-1 to TRBJ2-6; no definite D call. Per the germline V gene, CDR1 is SGHRS and CDR2 is YFSETQ. CDR3 size: 17 residues. The CDR3 nucleotides are TGCCAGCCCAGATGGATCGGTTCACAAAGTCGGGCCAACGTCCTGACTTTC. It codes for CQPRWIGSQSRANVLTF.

The chain recombines TRBV7-9 with TRBJ2-1, with 13 bases aligning to TRBD2. From germline, CDR1 is SEHNR and CDR2 FQNEAQ (reference sequence). The CDR3 covers 20 residues. Germline trimming cut 3 bases from V and 4 bases from J; bases unmatched to any gene: 15. Written as DNA, the CDR3 is TGTGCCAGCAGCTTCGGTCCGGGACTAGCGGGGTCCCGACGATACAATGAGCAGTTCTTC. This translates into CASSFGPGLAGSRRYNEQFF.

This clonotype was detected ten times or more. This chain links TRBV4-3 with TRBJ2-2; 8 bases match TRBD2. V lost 3 bases, J lost 2 bases, and 5 bases stayed unmatched. CDR3 length: 16 residues. Germline loops: CDR1 LGHNA, CDR2 YSLEER. In DNA, the CDR3 is TGCGCCAGCAGCCAGCCGGGACTAGAAAACACCGGGGAGCTGTTTTTT. It specifies CASSQPGLENTGELFF.

This clonotype was seen ten or more times. The chain joins TRBV23-1 to TRBJ1-2; D gene unclear. TRBV23-1 is filed as an ORF, its function uncertain. CDR3 length: 17 residues. Deletions cut 5 bases from V and 4 bases from J, with 23 bases between. The chain's CDR3 is CASSTIVLRRKTYGYTF. The CDR3 nucleotides are TGCGCCAGCAGTACGATTGTGCTACGCAGAAAGACCTATGGCTACACCTTC.

This clonotype was found many times. The CDR3 DNA is TGTGCCAGCAGGCGTCCGGCGGGTGCCTACGAGCAGTACTTC. Amino acids: CASRRPAGAYEQYF. The chain employs TRBV6-6 and TRBJ2-7; maybe TRBD2 (5 bases). The CDR3 consists of 14 residues. The germline CDR1 and CDR2 sequences are MNHNY and SVGAGI (reference sequence). Trimming shortened V by 6 bases and J by 2 bases, and 14 bases separated the two germline ends.

With respect to this clonotype: A read error may explain this, as a much larger clone is one base away. The chain has TRBV12-2 and TRBJ1-2. TRBV12-2 is designated a pseudogene. CDR3 length equals 17 residues. The CDR3 region is CASRNRMTPRRTYGYTF. CDR3 DNA: TGTGCAAGTCGCAATAGAATGACTCCACGAAGGACCTATGGCTACACCTTC.

The table lists this clonotype with many counts. The chain combines TRBV4-2 with TRBJ1-1; D possibly corresponds to TRBD1 (6 bases). Germline assignment: CDR1 LGHNA and CDR2 YNFKEQ. The CDR3 is 16 residues long. The ends were cut back, 3 bases at V and 1 base at J, with 15 bases in the middle. The CDR3 here is CASSQQTGQRNTEAFF. CDR3 DNA sequence: TGTGCCAGCAGCCAGCAGACAGGTCAGAGGAACACTGAAGCTTTCTTT.

The J gene is TRBJ1-2, the V gene TRBV7-1; D is undetermined. TRBV7-1 is treated as an ORF (open reading frame) with a function not yet certain. The CDR3 length is 17 residues. The V end was cut by 3 bases, the J end by 4 bases, with 21 bases between. The CDR3 DNA reads TGTGCCAGCAGCTCGTGGACTCACGAGGGAAAGACCTATGGCTACACCTTC. Its translation is CASSSWTHEGKTYGYTF.

About this clonotype itself: This may be a read error, as it is one base from a much larger clone. V usage is TRBV6-5 and J usage is TRBJ2-3; D is possibly TRBD2 (6 bases). The CDR3 consists of 15 residues. Germline V gene lookup returns CDR1 MNHEY and CDR2 SVGAGI. Trimming took off 6 bases at V and 6 bases at J, with 19 bases between the two ends. CDR3 sequence: CASSPFPGGRDTQYF. CDR3 DNA: TGTGCCAGCAGCCCCTTCCCAGGTGGGAGGGATACGCAGTATTTT.

This clonotype was picked up many times. The CDR3 bases are TGTGCCAGCACCTTGGGACTACAGGGGCGCACAGATACGCAGTATTTT. This sequence encodes CASTLGLQGRTDTQYF. The gene calls are TRBV12-3 or TRBV12-4 and TRBJ2-3; D may correspond to TRBD1 or TRBD2 (7 bases each). Trimming took off 7 bases at V and 1 base at J, with 18 bases between the two ends. CDR3 length: 16 residues.

This clonotype occurred many times. The chain couples TRBV7-9 to TRBJ1-6, with D hard to call. This CDR3 region has 14 residues. CDR1 and CDR2 (germline): SEHNR, FQNEAQ (reference sequence). V was cut by 7 bases and J by 4 bases, with 11 bases left in between. CDR3 in DNA: TGTGCCAGCACCGAACCGGGTTATAATTCACCCCTCCACTTT. This codes for CASTEPGYNSPLHF.

This clonotype came up many times. The chain combines TRBV5-4 with TRBJ1-2; D call uncertain. Germline V gives CDR1 SGHNT, CDR2 YYREEE (reference sequence). The V gene lost 7 bases and the J gene lost 4 bases, with 23 bases spanning the gap. This CDR3 is 16 amino acids long. CDR3 sequence (DNA): TGTGCCAGCTTTTATGCCGTACCAGGAAAGACCTATGGCTACACCTTC. This encodes CASFYAVPGKTYGYTF.